This TCR beta chain was documented in a study of PD-L1 blockade in urothelial cancer. Turning to the study itself: Each blood sample yielded a median of approximately 140,000 T cells.

TCRdb keeps only in-frame clones here, not all; method: immunoSEQ multiplex PCR. Here the sample spans under 70,000 clones, roughly 85% being singletons. To note about this clone: Its antigen is as yet unknown.

CDR3 size: 15 residues. Germline CDR1 reads SQVTM; CDR2 reads ANQGSEA. Trimming took 4 bases from V and 3 from J; bases not matched to a gene: 3. This sample's time point: pretreatment peripheral blood. Each patient gave between 1 and 8 samples, pretreatment and on-treatment. Whole-study results and caveats: Below-median TCR clonality that was measured in pretreatment blood predicted better survival.

This specimen consisted of PBMCs, obtained around atezolizumab (anti-PD-L1) treatment. The chain combines TRBV29-1 with TRBJ2-1; 13 bases line up with TRBD2. This receptor was taken from a man between 65 and 79 years old with urothelial cancer. CDR3 protein: CSVGGTSGNYNEQFF. In DNA form, the CDR3 reads TGCAGCGTTGGCGGGACTAGCGGGAACTACAATGAGCAGTTCTTC.